One and the same sample provided the 26 T cell receptor beta chains below, sequenced in a study of blood T cell repertoires in COVID-19. Some clones are missing from TCRdb's copy, which holds only in-frame ones; the method was immunoSEQ multiplex PCR. The sample shows about 320,000 clones, more than 80% of them seen only once. Sequencing was done on a sample of peripheral blood. These receptors were obtained from a man between 18 and 35 years old who had recovered from COVID-19.

Turning to this clone: The sample holds other DNA sequences that translate to the same CDR3. This CDR3 reads CASSVSGSYNEQFF. CDR3 DNA sequence: TGTGCCAGCAGCGTCAGCGGCTCCTACAATGAGCAGTTCTTC. J is TRBJ2-1 and V is TRBV9, with a tentative D call TRBD2 (5 bases). Trimming removed 2 bases at V and 0 bases at J, with 6 bases between. This CDR3 comprises 14 residues. Germline assignment: CDR1 SGDLS and CDR2 YYNGEE.

The chain combines TRBV6-1 with TRBJ1-5; D might be TRBD1 (6 bases). Trimming removed 4 bases from V and 7 bases from J, with 23 bases in between. Germline CDR1 and CDR2: MNHNS and SASEGT. The CDR3 is 17 residues long. The chain's CDR3 is CASSGGGVGRLTQPQHF. DNA of the CDR3: TGTGCCAGCAGTGGAGGGGGTGTCGGGCGCCTCACCCAGCCCCAGCATTTT.

J is TRBJ2-3 and V is TRBV5-8; 11 bases align to TRBD2. The CDR3 consists of 16 residues. The V gene end was trimmed by 4 bases and the J gene end by 1 base; junction bases not matched to a gene: 5. Germline-derived CDR1 and CDR2 are SGHTS and YDEGEE. CDR3 coding DNA: TGTGCCAGCAGCATGGGGACTAGCGGTCGCACAGATACGCAGTATTTT. It is translated as CASSMGTSGRTDTQYF.

This rearrangement joins TRBV25-1 to TRBJ1-1; D is unresolved. Germline V gene lookup returns CDR1 MGHDK and CDR2 SYGVNS. CDR3 length: 16 residues. With 2 bases removed from V and 1 base from J, the gap between germline ends came to 14 bases. CDR3 nucleotide sequence: TGTGCCAGCAGTGAAGCTCCGGGGATCGCGAACACTGAAGCTTTCTTT. As protein: CASSEAPGIANTEAFF.

DNA of the CDR3: TGCGCCAGCAGCCTGGGACTAGCGGGGGGCTCCTACGAGCAGTACTTC. Residues: CASSLGLAGGSYEQYF. The chain links TRBV5-1 to TRBJ2-7; TRBD2 matches 15 bases. The germline CDR1 and CDR2 sequences are SGHRS and YFSETQ. J gave up 0 bases and V 4 bases, and 2 bases lay outside the gene matches. This CDR3 contains 16 residues.

The V gene is TRBV27, the J gene TRBJ2-7, with 8 bases matching TRBD1. The length of the CDR3 is 14 residues. J gave up 6 bases and V 6 bases, and 10 bases lay outside the gene matches. Germline V gene lookup returns CDR1 MNHEY and CDR2 SMNVEV (reference sequence). The CDR3 sequence: CASSPTGALSEQYF. The DNA of the CDR3 is TGTGCCAGCAGCCCGACAGGGGCTCTCAGCGAGCAGTACTTC.

V and J are TRBV6-6 and TRBJ2-7, with 10 bases that match TRBD2. V was clipped by 1 base and J by 5 bases; unmatched bases: 5. The germline CDR1 and CDR2 sequences are MNHNY and SVGAGI (reference sequence). The CDR3 sequence is 15 residues long. The CDR3 is CASSYLAGGTDEQYF. The CDR3 nucleotides read TGTGCCAGCAGTTACTTAGCGGGAGGCACAGACGAGCAGTACTTC.

This clone has only one observation. V gene TRBV19 combines with J gene TRBJ1-5; possible D gene TRBD1, 6 bases. Trimming left V 9 bases short and J 4 bases short, with 16 bases between. Germline-derived CDR1 and CDR2 are LNHDA and SQIVND (reference sequence). CDR3 size: 14 residues. The chain's CDR3 is CASLQGNENQPQHF. The CDR3 DNA reads as TGTGCCAGCCTCCAGGGGAACGAAAATCAGCCCCAGCATTTT. Supplemented by reference TRBV19 and TRBJ1-5, the full variable domain reads DGGITQSPKYLFRKEGQNVTLSCEQNLNHDAMYWYRQDPGQGLRLIYYSQIVNDFQKGDIAEGYSVSREKKESFPLTVTSAQKNPTAFYLCASLQGNENQPQHFGDGTRLSIL.

The chain combines TRBV5-4 with TRBJ2-7; possibly TRBD1 for D (6 bases). Germline V CDR1 and CDR2: SGHNT, YYREEE (reference sequence). The CDR3 has 14 amino acids. V lost 0 bases to trimming and J lost 3 bases, with 10 bases between them. Here the CDR3 DNA reads TGTGCCAGCAGCTTGGACAAACAGGGCTACGAGCAGTACTTC. It yields the protein CASSLDKQGYEQYF.

Only one count was recorded for this clone. The chain carries TRBV27 and TRBJ2-7; D is undetermined. V was cut by 4 bases and J by 4 bases, with 11 bases left in between. This CDR3 comprises 13 residues. CDR1 is MNHEY, CDR2 SMNVEV, per germline (reference sequence). DNA for the CDR3: TGTGCCAGCAGTTCCTCGACTGTGTACGAGCAGTACTTC. It specifies CASSSSTVYEQYF.

This clone was detected once. V usage is TRBV10-3 and J usage is TRBJ2-1, with 7 nucleotides matching TRBD2. The CDR3 spans 12 residues. The germline CDR1 and CDR2 sequences are ENHRY and SYGVKD. The junction had 4 bases not matched to a gene; V was cut back by 4 bases and J by 10 bases. The CDR3 DNA reads TGTGCCATCAGTGTGGGGGAGGGGGAGCAGTTCTTC. It yields the protein CAISVGEGEQFF.

The chain combines TRBV29-1 with TRBJ2-5; the D is unclear. The CDR3 runs 10 residues. The V gene's germline CDR1 is SQVTM and CDR2 ANQGSEA. The CDR3 DNA is TGCAGTGCTCGGCAAGAGACCCAGTACTTC. Translated: CSARQETQYF.

The chain is built from TRBV5-1 and TRBJ2-7; 8 bases agree with TRBD2. Losses at the gene ends were 4 bases for V and 4 bases for J; bases not matched to a gene: 1. The CDR3 is 12 residues long. Germline CDR1 and CDR2: SGHRS and YFSETQ. CDR3 sequence: CASSPGGYEQYF. In DNA form, the CDR3 reads TGCGCCAGCAGCCCGGGGGGGTACGAGCAGTACTTC. Filled out from reference TRBV5-1 and TRBJ2-7, the complete variable domain reads KAGVTQTPRYLIKTRGQQVTLSCSPISGHRSVSWYQQTPGQGLQFLFEYFSETQRNKGNFPGRFSGRQFSNSRSEMNVSTLELGDSALYLCASSPGGYEQYFGPGTRLTVT.

In nucleotides, the CDR3 is TGTGCCAGCAAAACAGGGTGGAACACTGAAGCTTTCTTT. This gives the protein CASKTGWNTEAFF. V and J are TRBV12-3 or TRBV12-4 and TRBJ1-1; possible D gene TRBD1, 6 bases. The CDR3 is made up of 13 amino acids. V was clipped by 7 bases and J by 1 base, with 10 bases between them.

The rearrangement uses TRBV7-2 and TRBJ1-2; 7 bases line up with TRBD1. The CDR3 has 16 amino acids. The germline V gene has CDR1 SGHTA and CDR2 FQGNSA. Trimming at V came to 1 base and at J to 8 bases, leaving 13 bases not matched to a gene. This CDR3 is CASSLVAIQGEQGYTF. Written as DNA, the CDR3 is TGTGCCAGCAGCTTAGTAGCGATCCAGGGGGAACAGGGCTACACCTTC.

A single count supports this clone. The gene calls are TRBV5-1 and TRBJ1-2, with a possible D match to TRBD1 (6 bases). The V gene lost 6 bases and the J gene lost 4 bases, with 16 bases spanning the gap. CDR3 length equals 14 residues. Looked up from germline, CDR1 is SGHRS and CDR2 is YFSETQ. The CDR3: CASNGGSEGYGYTF. The CDR3 region has the DNA TGCGCCAGCAATGGGGGCAGCGAGGGCTATGGCTACACCTTC.

This clone was detected once. The rearrangement joins TRBV9 to TRBJ1-1; no reliable D call. The CDR3 runs to 14 residues. V lost 0 bases and J 6 bases, leaving 12 bases between the germline ends. Germline-derived CDR1 and CDR2 are SGDLS and YYNGEE. In nucleotides, the CDR3 is TGTGCCAGCAGCGTAGATTCGGGAGTCGCTGAAGCTTTCTTT. This sequence encodes CASSVDSGVAEAFF.

This clone was counted once. The CDR3 DNA reads TGCGCCAGCAGGGGCCCCTACGAGCAGTACTTC. Its translation: CASRGPYEQYF. The chain couples TRBV5-1 to TRBJ2-7; the D is unclear. Germline V gives CDR1 SGHRS, CDR2 YFSETQ. This CDR3 region has 11 residues. V gave up 5 bases and J gave up 2 bases, with 5 bases separating them.

The chain combines TRBV7-9 with TRBJ1-3; D is perhaps TRBD1 (5 bases). Deletions cut 2 bases from V and 3 bases from J, with 11 bases between. Per germline, CDR1 SEHNR and CDR2 FQNEAQ (reference sequence). The CDR3 covers 15 residues. In DNA form, the CDR3 reads TGTGCCAGCAGCTTAATGGGGGGTCTTGGAAACACCATATATTTT. Protein sequence: CASSLMGGLGNTIYF.

The gene calls are TRBV28 and TRBJ1-2; D is possibly TRBD1 (6 bases). Germline CDR1 reads MDHEN; CDR2 reads SYDVKM. The CDR3 has 15 amino acids. V was cut by 4 bases and J by 4 bases, with 16 bases left in between. This CDR3 reads CASSSTGGRPYGYTF. The CDR3 bases are TGTGCCAGCAGTTCTACCGGGGGGCGCCCCTATGGCTACACCTTC.

This clone has a single count. This rearrangement joins TRBV10-3 to TRBJ2-1; TRBD1 matches at 7 bases. Germline-derived CDR1 and CDR2 are ENHRY and SYGVKD. J was trimmed by 6 bases and V by 4 bases; bases with no gene match: 6. This CDR3 has 14 residues. The CDR3 DNA reads as TGTGCCATCAGTGTAGACAGGGAAGTCAATGAGCAGTTCTTC. Translation: CAISVDREVNEQFF.

CDR3 sequence reads: CSVERQEAGELFF. As DNA, the CDR3 is TGCAGCGTTGAAAGACAGGAGGCCGGGGAGCTGTTTTTT. This chain uses TRBV29-1 with TRBJ2-2, with D perhaps TRBD1 (6 bases). The germline gives CDR1 SQVTM, CDR2 ANQGSEA. This CDR3 has 13 amino acids. The germline V and J ends were trimmed by 2 bases and 6 bases, with 10 bases remaining between them.

The chain links TRBV6-1 to TRBJ1-1, with TRBD1 identical over 9 bases. V was pared by 3 bases and J by 4 bases, with 3 bases of the junction left unmatched. The CDR3 loop spans 14 amino acids. Germline lookup yields CDR1 MNHNS and CDR2 SASEGT. The CDR3 loop reads CASSDTGGRTEAFF. The CDR3 DNA sequence: TGTGCCAGCAGTGACACAGGGGGCCGCACTGAAGCTTTCTTT.

The rearrangement joins TRBV28 to TRBJ1-1; D is perhaps TRBD1 (6 bases). V was cut by 5 bases and J by 10 bases, with 17 bases left in between. The germline gives CDR1 MDHEN, CDR2 SYDVKM. CDR3 length: 13 amino acids. CDR3 amino acids: CASSPSGDPGAFF. CDR3 coding DNA: TGTGCCAGCAGTCCCTCAGGGGATCCAGGAGCTTTCTTT.

V and J are TRBV5-1 and TRBJ2-7; the match to TRBD2 covers 10 bases. The V and J ends lost 0 bases and 3 bases, in that order; junction bases with no gene match: 3. CDR3 length: 15 amino acids. Germline V gene sequence: CDR1 SGHRS, CDR2 YFSETQ. CDR3 sequence: CASSLGSSGGYEQYF. DNA of the CDR3: TGCGCCAGCAGCTTGGGATCTAGCGGGGGCTACGAGCAGTACTTC.

This clone has only a few counts. V usage is TRBV5-4 and J usage is TRBJ1-1; tentatively, D is TRBD1 (5 bases). Trimming took off 0 bases at V and 0 bases at J, with 12 bases between the two ends. CDR3 length: 16 amino acids. The germline CDR1 and CDR2 sequences are SGHNT and YYREEE (reference sequence). CDR3 sequence reads: CASSLDLDSLNTEAFF. The DNA for the CDR3 is TGTGCCAGCAGCTTGGACCTTGACAGCCTGAACACTGAAGCTTTCTTT.